This T cell receptor beta chain was documented in a study of CD8 T cells in Susac syndrome. From blood CD8+ and CD4+ T cells, the TCR beta chain was sequenced. Treatment-naive patients with stable or active relapsing-remitting disease were the multiple sclerosis controls. It was with random hexamers that roughly 0.5 to 1 ug RNA was reverse transcribed. Across 54 Vbeta and 13 Jbeta, TCR beta CDR3 was amplified with immunoSEQ multiplex PCR. TCRdb used MiXCR to reprocess the immunoSEQ multiplex PCR reads, holding one entry per CDR3 protein. The sample has 400,000 or so distinct CDR3 sequences; 85% are singletons. The CDR3 has 12 amino acids. CDR1 and CDR2 from the germline V gene are MNHEY and SVGAGI. Trimming stripped 6 bases from V and 4 bases from J, with 8 bases between.

The chain couples TRBV6-5 to TRBJ2-3; the D gene is possibly TRBD1 (5 bases). The receptor was isolated from a human donor with multiple sclerosis. Sample: CD8+ T cells from PBMCs. CDR3 bases: TGTGCCAGCAGCACGACAGCAGATACGCAGTATTTT. It translates to CASSTTADTQYF.